This T cell receptor beta chain was identified during a study of graft-versus-host responses after intestinal transplantation. V trimming: 3 bases; J trimming: 2 bases; junction bases outside the gene matches: 1. The germline V gene encodes CDR1 SGHRS and CDR2 YFSETQ. The CDR3 has 15 residues. Clones were sequenced by immunoSEQ multiplex PCR, and TCRdb holds only the in-frame ones, with some missing. The repertoire holds some 24,000 clones, with 75% to 90% as singletons. Points from the study as a whole: Among recipient marrow samples, GvH clones were found; some appeared first in ileum or blood.

This clone appeared a single time. No antigen is known for it. The chain joins TRBV5-1 to TRBJ2-5, with TRBD2 identical over 13 bases. This clonotype was obtained from a human patient who received an intestinal transplant, so some T cells may come from the graft donor. The sample was PBMCs, taken 463 days after intestinal transplant. This CDR3 is CASSSTSGRQETQYF. CDR3 DNA sequence: TGCGCCAGCAGCTCGACTAGCGGGAGGCAAGAGACCCAGTACTTC.